The 22 T cell receptor beta chains below come from one sample, sequenced in a study of OX40 agonist ivuxolimab in advanced cancers. The table came from immunoSEQ multiplex PCR; TCRdb's copy has only in-frame clones and leaves some out. Here the sample spans roughly 58,000 clones, about four fifths being singletons. The sample here was CD4+ or CD8+ T cells sorted from blood, taken in a trial of the OX40 agonist ivuxolimab. All receptors derive from an adult with an advanced solid tumor such as melanoma, head and neck, liver or kidney cancer.

This clone has only one observation. CDR3 region: CASSPGLAGGHEQFF. The CDR3 DNA sequence: TGTGCCAGCTCACCAGGACTAGCGGGGGGACATGAGCAGTTCTTC. The rearrangement joins TRBV18 to TRBJ2-1, with 14 bases that match TRBD2. Germline V lookup: CDR1 KGHSH, CDR2 LQKENI. The CDR3 loop spans 15 amino acids. With 2 bases clipped from V and 8 bases from J, the junction kept 2 bases outside the gene matches.

This chain connects TRBV18 to TRBJ2-2, with D possibly being TRBD1 (6 bases). This CDR3 comprises 13 residues. V lost 9 bases and J 2 bases, leaving 10 bases between the germline ends. Per germline, CDR1 KGHSH and CDR2 LQKENI. The CDR3 nucleotides read TGTGCCAGTAAACAGGGTAACACCGGGGAGCTGTTTTTT. Its protein is CASKQGNTGELFF. Full variable domain (remainder filled in from reference TRBV18 and TRBJ2-2): NAGVMQNPRHLVRRRGQEARLRCSPMKGHSHVYWYRQLPEEGLKFMVYLQKENIIDESGMPKERFSAEFPKEGPSILRIQQVVRGDSAAYFCASKQGNTGELFFGEGSRLTVL.

CDR3 in DNA: TGTGCCAGCAGCTTAGTAAGTAGCATGAACACTGAAGCTTTCTTT. Protein product: CASSLVSSMNTEAFF. The chain couples TRBV5-6 to TRBJ1-1, with no clear D. CDR3 size: 15 residues. V gave up 2 bases and J gave up 0 bases, with 11 bases separating them. CDR1 SGHDT and CDR2 YYEEEE come from the germline V gene.

This clone was detected only once. CDR3 residues: CASSPRGTGVTPYGYTF. The CDR3 nucleotides are TGTGCCAGCAGCCCTAGGGGGACAGGGGTAACACCCTATGGCTACACCTTC. J is TRBJ1-2 and V is TRBV7-2; TRBD1 agrees at 10 bases. Germline CDR1 is SGHTA and CDR2 is FQGNSA. V was pared by 5 bases and J by 4 bases, with 13 bases of the junction left unmatched. The CDR3 is made up of 17 amino acids. The full variable domain, rest sourced from reference TRBV7-2 and TRBJ1-2, is GAGVSQSPSNKVTEKGKDVELRCDPISGHTALYWYRQSLGQGLEFLIYFQGNSAPDKSGLPSDRFSAERTGGSVSTLTIQRTQQEDSAVYLCASSPRGTGVTPYGYTFGSGTRLTVV.

There are a few counts of this clone. V and J are TRBV28 and TRBJ1-5; TRBD1 might be the D (5 bases). The CDR3 has 15 amino acids. Looked up from germline, CDR1 is MDHEN and CDR2 is SYDVKM. Trimming removed 5 bases at V and 6 bases at J, with 17 bases between. Written as DNA, the CDR3 is TGTGCCAGCAGTCCTCTATCCAGGGTGCGTCAGCCCCAGCATTTT. Translating it yields CASSPLSRVRQPQHF.

The genes are TRBV7-2 and TRBJ2-7, with D uncertain. Germline values: CDR1 SGHTA, CDR2 FQGNSA. Trimming cost V 4 bases and J 4 bases, with 14 bases left between them. CDR3 length equals 14 residues. CDR3 protein: CASSSPRDLYEQYF. The CDR3 DNA reads TGTGCCAGCAGCTCGCCGAGAGACCTTTACGAGCAGTACTTC.

This chain joins TRBV6-1 and TRBJ2-4; TRBD1 matches 9 bases. J lost 4 bases, V lost 2 bases, and 6 bases had no gene match. The CDR3 has 16 residues. Germline V gene sequence: CDR1 MNHNS, CDR2 SASEGT. The chain's CDR3 is CASSEIPGQGKNIQYF. The CDR3 DNA sequence: TGTGCCAGCAGTGAAATCCCGGGACAGGGTAAAAACATTCAGTACTTC.

The sample holds a few counts of this clone. In DNA, the CDR3 is TGTGCCAGCAGTCGAGAGAGTGGGACCATATATTTT. This codes for CASSRESGTIYF. This chain links TRBV13 with TRBJ1-3, with D unresolved. Germline CDR1 reads PRHDT; CDR2 reads FYEKMQ (reference sequence). The germline V and J ends were trimmed by 6 bases and 10 bases, with 13 bases remaining between them. This CDR3 comprises 12 residues.

V is TRBV28 and J is TRBJ1-2; 8 bases map to TRBD1. V was clipped by 6 bases and J by 4 bases; unmatched bases: 13. The CDR3 totals 16 residues. The germline gives CDR1 MDHEN, CDR2 SYDVKM. CDR3 residues: CASSPPPGQATYGYTF. CDR3 DNA sequence: TGTGCCAGCAGCCCCCCCCCGGGACAGGCTACCTATGGCTACACCTTC.

This clone showed up just once. The V call is TRBV28, the J call TRBJ2-1, with D unresolved. The germline V and J ends were trimmed by 3 bases and 4 bases, with 10 bases remaining between them. This CDR3 has 14 amino acids. In germline, CDR1 is MDHEN, CDR2 SYDVKM. The CDR3 loop is CASSFPDGYNEQFF. The CDR3 region has the DNA TGTGCCAGCAGTTTCCCGGACGGATACAATGAGCAGTTCTTC. Combining the CDR3 with reference TRBV28 and TRBJ2-1 gives the whole variable domain DVKVTQSSRYLVKRTGEKVFLECVQDMDHENMFWYRQDPGLGLRLIYFSYDVKMKEKGDIPEGYSVSREKKERFSLILESASTNQTSMYLCASSFPDGYNEQFFGPGTRLTVL.

The chain links TRBV2 to TRBJ1-2; 8 bases are a match to TRBD1. The length of the CDR3 is 16 residues. Germline V lookup: CDR1 SNHLY, CDR2 FYNNEI. V shed 6 bases, J shed 4 bases, and the junction held 13 bases outside the gene matches. CDR3 protein: CASRGSTGGLIYGYTF. The CDR3 DNA reads as TGTGCCAGCAGAGGCAGTACAGGGGGTCTGATCTATGGCTACACCTTC.

CDR3 sequence reads: CASSYLTAGPGLEQYF. The DNA for the CDR3 is TGTGCCAGCAGTTACTTAACCGCCGGACCCGGCCTCGAGCAGTACTTC. The J gene is TRBJ2-7, the V gene TRBV6-5; D is ambiguous. Trimming pared 1 base from V and 6 bases from J, leaving 19 bases between. This CDR3 region has 16 residues. Germline V gene lookup returns CDR1 MNHEY and CDR2 SVGAGI.

This clone came up a few times. The V gene is TRBV2, the J gene TRBJ2-5, with D possibly matching TRBD1 (5 bases). CDR1 and CDR2 (germline): SNHLY, FYNNEI. V dropped 4 bases and J dropped 7 bases, with 19 bases sitting between them. The CDR3 runs 15 residues. CDR3 protein: CASSVMVGQDGTQYF. CDR3 sequence (DNA): TGTGCCAGCAGTGTCATGGTGGGGCAGGACGGGACCCAGTACTTC.

The chain couples TRBV7-2 to TRBJ1-5; D unclear. CDR1 and CDR2 (germline): SGHTA, FQGNSA. The CDR3 is 14 residues long. The germline V and J ends were trimmed by 5 bases and 7 bases, with 15 bases remaining between them. The CDR3 loop reads CASSRVLSEQPQHF. The CDR3 DNA reads as TGTGCCAGCAGCCGGGTCCTGTCGGAACAGCCCCAGCATTTT.

This clone has just a few counts. This chain uses TRBV30 with TRBJ1-1; D might be TRBD1 (5 bases). The length of the CDR3 is 15 residues. The V end was cut by 1 base, the J end by 0 bases, with 12 bases between. Germline CDR1 is GTSNPN and CDR2 is SVGIG (reference sequence). The CDR3 region has the DNA TGTGCCTGGAGTGCGTGGGGCGGGATGAACACTGAAGCTTTCTTT. It is translated as CAWSAWGGMNTEAFF.

This clone appeared a single time. V and J are TRBV7-7 and TRBJ2-3, with D tentatively TRBD2 (6 bases). Germline V lookup: CDR1 SSHAT, CDR2 FNYEAQ (reference sequence). This CDR3 has 14 amino acids. V was trimmed by 3 bases and J by 5 bases, leaving 12 bases between them. For the CDR3, the DNA is TGTGCCAGCAGCTTTGGCGGGGCCGGAGATACGCAGTATTTT. The encoded protein is CASSFGGAGDTQYF. Filled out from reference TRBV7-7 and TRBJ2-3, the complete variable domain reads GAGVSQSPRYKVTKRGQDVTLRCDPISSHATLYWYQQALGQGPEFLTYFNYEAQPDKSGLPSDRFSAERPEGSISTLTIQRTEQRDSAMYRCASSFGGAGDTQYFGPGTRLTVL.

V is TRBV18 and J is TRBJ1-4, with 7 bases that match TRBD1. The germline gives CDR1 KGHSH, CDR2 LQKENI. The CDR3 totals 15 residues. Trimming cost V 3 bases and J 8 bases; bases outside gene matches: 9. The chain's CDR3 is CASSPGTASREKLFF. The CDR3, as DNA: TGTGCCAGCTCACCTGGGACAGCCAGTCGGGAAAAACTGTTTTTT.

This chain links TRBV9 with TRBJ2-2; 9 nucleotides line up with TRBD2. V was pared by 3 bases and J by 7 bases, with 13 bases of the junction left unmatched. The CDR3 has 17 amino acids. Germline CDR1 and CDR2: SGDLS and YYNGEE. In nucleotides, the CDR3 is TGTGCCAGCAGCGGCCTGGGGATAGCGGGAGCTATCGGGGAGCTGTTTTTT. It encodes CASSGLGIAGAIGELFF.

The V and J genes are TRBV5-4 and TRBJ2-7, with 7 bases that match TRBD2. The CDR3 extends over 16 amino acids. Trimming cost V 4 bases and J 0 bases; bases outside gene matches: 10. Germline V gene sequence: CDR1 SGHNT, CDR2 YYREEE (reference sequence). DNA of the CDR3: TGTGCCAGCAGCGTTGGTAATCTAGCGGCCTCCTACGAGCAGTACTTC. Its translation is CASSVGNLAASYEQYF.

The J gene is TRBJ1-5, the V gene TRBV27, with D unclear. V was clipped by 1 base and J by 1 base, with 8 bases between them. The CDR3 covers 15 residues. Germline CDR1 and CDR2: MNHEY and SMNVEV (reference sequence). In DNA, the CDR3 is TGTGCCAGCAGTTTATATGCCAGCAGCAATCAGCCCCAGCATTTT. This codes for CASSLYASSNQPQHF.

The chain employs TRBV23-1 and TRBJ1-2, with 10 bases lining up with TRBD1. TRBV23-1 is treated as an ORF (open reading frame) with a function not yet certain. J was trimmed by 8 bases and V by 2 bases; bases with no gene match: 11. This CDR3 has 16 amino acids. The CDR3 DNA sequence: TGCGCCAGCAGTCAAGTGCAGCTTGACAGGGGGCGAGGCTACACCTTC. Encoded protein: CASSQVQLDRGRGYTF.

The V call is TRBV5-1, the J call TRBJ1-2; a weak D match, TRBD1 (6 bases). The CDR3 totals 14 residues. The V end lost 4 bases, the J end lost 0 bases, and 10 bases lay between the germline ends. Germline values: CDR1 SGHRS, CDR2 YFSETQ. Here the CDR3 reads CASSQEGANYGYTF. In DNA form, the CDR3 reads TGCGCCAGCAGCCAAGAGGGGGCTAACTATGGCTACACCTTC.